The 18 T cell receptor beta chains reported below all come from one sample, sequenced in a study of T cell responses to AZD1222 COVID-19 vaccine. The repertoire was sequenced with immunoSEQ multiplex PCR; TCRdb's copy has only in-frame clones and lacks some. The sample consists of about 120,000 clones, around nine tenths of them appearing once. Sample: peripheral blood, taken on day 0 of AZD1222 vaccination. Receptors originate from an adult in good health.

CDR3 amino acids: CASSQNGADTQYF. The CDR3 DNA reads TGTGCCAGCAGCCAGAATGGGGCAGATACGCAGTATTTT. The V call is TRBV14, the J call TRBJ2-3; D gene unclear. Per the germline V gene, CDR1 is SGHDN and CDR2 is FVKESK. V gave up 3 bases and J gave up 4 bases, with 8 bases separating them. The CDR3 spans 13 residues.

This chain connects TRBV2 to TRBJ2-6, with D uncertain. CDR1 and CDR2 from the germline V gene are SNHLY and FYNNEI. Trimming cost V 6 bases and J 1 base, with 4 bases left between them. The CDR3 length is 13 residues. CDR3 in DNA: TGTGCCAGCAGGGAGTCTGGGGCCAACGTCCTGACTTTC. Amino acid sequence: CASRESGANVLTF.

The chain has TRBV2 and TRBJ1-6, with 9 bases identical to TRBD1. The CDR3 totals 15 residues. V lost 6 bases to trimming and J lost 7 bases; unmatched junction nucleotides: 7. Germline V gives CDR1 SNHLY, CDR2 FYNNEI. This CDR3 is CASSGDRADNSPLHF. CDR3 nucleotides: TGTGCCAGCAGCGGGGACAGGGCCGACAATTCACCCCTCCACTTT.

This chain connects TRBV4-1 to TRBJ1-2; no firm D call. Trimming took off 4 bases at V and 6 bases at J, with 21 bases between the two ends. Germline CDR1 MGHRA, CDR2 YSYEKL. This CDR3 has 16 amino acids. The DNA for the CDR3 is TGCGCCAGCAGCCCCCTGGAGAGGTTGGCGAGGGATGGCTACACCTTC. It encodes CASSPLERLARDGYTF.

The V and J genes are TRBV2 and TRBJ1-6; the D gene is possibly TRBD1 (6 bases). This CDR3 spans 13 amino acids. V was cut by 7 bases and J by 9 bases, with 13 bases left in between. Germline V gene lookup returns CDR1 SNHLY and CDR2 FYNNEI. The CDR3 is CASIGGTGSPLHF. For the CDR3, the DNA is TGTGCCAGCATAGGGGGGACCGGTTCACCCCTCCACTTT.

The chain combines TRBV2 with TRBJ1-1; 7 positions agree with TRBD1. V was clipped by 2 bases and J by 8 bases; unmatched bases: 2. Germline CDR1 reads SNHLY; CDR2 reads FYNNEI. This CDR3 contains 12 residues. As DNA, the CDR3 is TGTGCCAGCAGTGAACAGGGGGAAGAAGCTTTCTTT. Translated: CASSEQGEEAFF.

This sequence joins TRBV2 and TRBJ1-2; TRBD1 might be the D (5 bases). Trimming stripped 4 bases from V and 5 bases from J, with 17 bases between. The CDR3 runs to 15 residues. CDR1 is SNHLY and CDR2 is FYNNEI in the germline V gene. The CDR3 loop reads CASSASRDIGYGYTF. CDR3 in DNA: TGTGCCAGCAGTGCGTCCAGGGATATAGGGTATGGCTACACCTTC.

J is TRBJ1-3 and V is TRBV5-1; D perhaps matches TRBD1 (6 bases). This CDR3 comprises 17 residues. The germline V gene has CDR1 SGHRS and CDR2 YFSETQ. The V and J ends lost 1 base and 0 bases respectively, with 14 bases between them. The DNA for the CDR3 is TGCGCCAGCAGCTTGCAGGGTGGACAGAACTCTGGAAACACCATATATTTT. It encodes CASSLQGGQNSGNTIYF.

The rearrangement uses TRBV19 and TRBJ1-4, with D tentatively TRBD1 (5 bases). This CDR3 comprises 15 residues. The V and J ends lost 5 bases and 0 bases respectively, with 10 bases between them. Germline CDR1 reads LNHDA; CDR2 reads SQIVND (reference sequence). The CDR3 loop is CASSFREPTNEKLFF. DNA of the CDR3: TGTGCCAGTAGTTTCAGGGAACCAACTAATGAAAAACTGTTTTTT.

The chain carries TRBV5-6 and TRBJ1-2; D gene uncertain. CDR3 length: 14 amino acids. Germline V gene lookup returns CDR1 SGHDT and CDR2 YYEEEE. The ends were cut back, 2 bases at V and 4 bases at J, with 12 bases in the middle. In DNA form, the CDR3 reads TGTGCCAGCAGCTTAGTAAGCCTGCCCTATGGCTACACCTTC. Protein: CASSLVSLPYGYTF.

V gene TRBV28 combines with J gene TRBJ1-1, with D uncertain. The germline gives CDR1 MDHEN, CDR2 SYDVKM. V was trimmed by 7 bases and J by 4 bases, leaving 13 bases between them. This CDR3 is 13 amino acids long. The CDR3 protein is CASKGEGFTEAFF. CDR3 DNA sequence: TGTGCCAGCAAGGGTGAAGGATTCACTGAAGCTTTCTTT.

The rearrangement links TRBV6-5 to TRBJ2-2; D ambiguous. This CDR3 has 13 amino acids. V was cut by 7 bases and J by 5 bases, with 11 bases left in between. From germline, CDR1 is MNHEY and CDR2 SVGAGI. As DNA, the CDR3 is TGTGCCAGCACCACAAGCAGGACCGGGGAGCTGTTTTTT. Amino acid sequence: CASTTSRTGELFF.

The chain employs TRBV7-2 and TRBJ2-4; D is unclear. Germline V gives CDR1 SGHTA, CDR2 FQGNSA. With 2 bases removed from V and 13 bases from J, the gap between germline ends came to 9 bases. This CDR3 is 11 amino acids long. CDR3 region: CASSLRVVQYF. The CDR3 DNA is TGTGCCAGCAGCTTACGGGTTGTGCAGTACTTC.

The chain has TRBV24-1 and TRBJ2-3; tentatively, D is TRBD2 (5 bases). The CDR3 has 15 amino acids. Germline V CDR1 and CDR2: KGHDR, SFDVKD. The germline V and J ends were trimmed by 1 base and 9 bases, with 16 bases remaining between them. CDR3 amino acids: CATSDLALVTGTQYF. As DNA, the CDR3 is TGTGCCACCAGTGATTTAGCACTCGTGACGGGAACGCAGTATTTT.

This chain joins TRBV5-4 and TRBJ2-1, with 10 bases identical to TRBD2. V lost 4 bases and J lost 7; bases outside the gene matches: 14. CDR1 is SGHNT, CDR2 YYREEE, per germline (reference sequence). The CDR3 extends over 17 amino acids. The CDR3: CASSPRGSGRANNEQFF. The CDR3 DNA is TGTGCCAGCAGCCCACGGGGGAGCGGGAGGGCCAATAATGAGCAGTTCTTC.

CDR3 DNA: TGTGCCAGCAGTTTATACGGCTCAACTAATGAAAAACTGTTTTTT. Translated: CASSLYGSTNEKLFF. This chain links TRBV28 with TRBJ1-4; no clear D gene. This CDR3 is 15 amino acids long. V lost 1 base, J lost 0 bases, and 6 bases lay in between. Germline-derived CDR1 and CDR2 are MDHEN and SYDVKM.

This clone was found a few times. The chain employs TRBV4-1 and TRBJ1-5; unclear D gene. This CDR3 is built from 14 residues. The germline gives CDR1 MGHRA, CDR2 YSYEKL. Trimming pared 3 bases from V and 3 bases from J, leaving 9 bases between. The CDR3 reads CASSHPWDNQPQHF. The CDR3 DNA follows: TGCGCCAGCAGCCACCCCTGGGACAATCAGCCCCAGCATTTT.

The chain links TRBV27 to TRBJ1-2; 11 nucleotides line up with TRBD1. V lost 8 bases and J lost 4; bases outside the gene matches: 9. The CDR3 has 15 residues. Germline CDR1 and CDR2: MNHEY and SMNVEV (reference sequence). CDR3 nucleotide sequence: TGTGCCAGCTCCCGGACAGGGGGCTCTGTCTATGGCTACACCTTC. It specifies CASSRTGGSVYGYTF.